The rows below give T cell receptor beta chains drawn from one sample of a study of blood T cells in healthy people across ages. TCRdb fed the 5' RACE reads into MiXCR, producing one record per CDR3 protein. This table holds hundreds of thousands of distinct CDR3 sequences, 40% to 50% found once. Source material: blood. These receptors all stem from a man aged 55 to 70 in good health. Each CDR3 is given with its conserved first and last residue. The D gene is left open where the match is weak. The listing skips clone size in some rows; elsewhere it reads once, few, many or a size class.

few | TRBJ1-2 | TRBV7-9 | TRBD1 | TGTGCCAGCAGCTTAGGAACAGGGGGCAGTCGAAACTATGGCTACACCTTC | CASSLGTGGSRNYGYTF
NA | TRBJ2-7 | TRBV30 | TRBD1 | TGTGCCTGGAGTGCAGGGGGAACCTACGAGCAGTACTTC | CAWSAGGTYEQYF
NA | TRBJ1-5 | TRBV4-1 | NA | TGCGCCAGCAGCCAAGAGGGACGATCGAATCAGCCCCAGCATTTT | CASSQEGRSNQPQHF
many | TRBJ2-7 | TRBV29-1 | NA | TGCAGCGTCAAGGGACCGAGTGGCGAGCAGTACTTC | CSVKGPSGEQYF
NA | TRBJ2-5 | TRBV7-2 | TRBD2 | TGTGCCAGCAGCTTAGGTCTCAGCGGGGGGGCCATAGAGACCCAGTACTTC | CASSLGLSGGAIETQYF
NA | TRBJ2-7 | TRBV18 | TRBD2 | TGTGCCAGCTCACCAAGAGGGCCGCGGGGGGCCTACGAGCAGTACTTC | CASSPRGPRGAYEQYF
NA | TRBJ1-1 | TRBV7-9 | NA | TGTGCCAGCAGTGCAAGGACGGAGAACACTGAAGCTTTCTTT | CASSARTENTEAFF
NA | TRBJ2-2 | TRBV4-3 | NA | TGCGCCAGCAGCCAAGACTCCTACTTAAACACCGGGGAGCTGTTTTTT | CASSQDSYLNTGELFF
NA | TRBJ2-7 | TRBV6-2/TRBV6-3 | NA | TGTGCCAGCAGCGTCGACGGAATCTACGAGCAGTACTTC | CASSVDGIYEQYF
NA | TRBJ2-2 | TRBV7-8 | NA | TGTGCCAGCAGCTTAGCAGCAGGGGTCTACACCGGGGAGCTGTTTTTT | CASSLAAGVYTGELFF
NA | TRBJ2-3 | TRBV3-1 | TRBD1 | TGTGCCAGCAGCCAAGAACGTCACAGGGGAAGCTGGACAGATACGCAGTATTTT | CASSQERHRGSWTDTQYF
NA | TRBJ1-2 | TRBV13 | TRBD1 | TGTGCCAGCAGCTTAGGCTCCCTTGGGCAGGGGGCATTGAATGGCTACACCTTC | CASSLGSLGQGALNGYTF
NA | TRBJ2-7 | TRBV12-3/TRBV12-4 | NA | TGTGCCAGCAGCCTGACACTGTCCTACGAGCAGTACTTC | CASSLTLSYEQYF
few | TRBJ2-4 | TRBV7-2 | NA | TGTGCCAGCAGCTTGAAGGCGAACCTCAAAAACATTCAGTACTTC | CASSLKANLKNIQYF
many | TRBJ2-4 | TRBV6-2/TRBV6-3 | TRBD1 | TGTGCCAGCTCCTACCACAGGGGTCGGAACATTCAGTACTTC | CASSYHRGRNIQYF
few | TRBJ2-5 | TRBV7-2 | TRBD2 | TGTGCCAGCAGCCGCTTAAGTCCCCCTAGCGGGGGGAGGGAGACCCAGTACTTC | CASSRLSPPSGGRETQYF
NA | TRBJ1-4 | TRBV25-1 | TRBD1 | TGTGCCAGCAGTAAGGGGGCGTCCGAAAAACTGTTTTTT | CASSKGASEKLFF
NA | TRBJ2-3 | TRBV7-2 | NA | TGTGCCAGCAGCTTAGGCCGGGGGGCCCGCACAGATACGCAGTATTTT | CASSLGRGARTDTQYF
few | TRBJ2-7 | TRBV20-1 | NA | TGCAGTGCTAGTAGTATCCGACAGACTAAAGACTACGAGCAGTACTTC | CSASSIRQTKDYEQYF
NA | TRBJ2-1 | TRBV11-3 | TRBD1 | TGTGCCAGCAGCCGAGAGGACAGGGGAGGGATTGAGCAGTTCTTC | CASSREDRGGIEQFF
few | TRBJ2-4 | TRBV7-2 | NA | TGTGCCAGCAGCTTAGACCGGGGAATCGCCAAAAACATTCAGTACTTC | CASSLDRGIAKNIQYF
NA | TRBJ2-3 | TRBV18 | TRBD1 | TGTGCCAGCTCACCCACGACAGGGGCAGATACGCAGTATTTT | CASSPTTGADTQYF
few | TRBJ2-5 | TRBV5-1 | NA | TGCGCCAGCAGCTTGATACGTCAAGAGACCCAGTACTTC | CASSLIRQETQYF
NA | TRBJ2-1 | TRBV7-9 | TRBD2 | TGTGCCAGCACTCAGACTAGCGGGGCAAGCTCCTACAATGAGCAGTTCTTC | CASTQTSGASSYNEQFF
few | TRBJ2-3 | TRBV7-2 | NA | TGTGCCAGCAGCCCCCACTTCACAGATACGCAGTATTTT | CASSPHFTDTQYF
NA | TRBJ2-5 | TRBV14 | NA | TGTGCCAGCAGCCAAGTATCAGGCTGGAGAGAGACCCAGTACTTC | CASSQVSGWRETQYF
NA | TRBJ1-2 | TRBV28 | NA | TGTGCCAGCAGTTCGTCGACAGGTGGCTACACCTTC | CASSSSTGGYTF
NA | TRBJ2-5 | TRBV29-1 | NA | TGCAGCGTTGGTGGGCAGGGGAAGGGAGAGACCCAGTACTTC | CSVGGQGKGETQYF
NA | TRBJ2-1 | TRBV6-5 | NA | TGTGCCAGCAGCCCGGTCCCGGCGGCGTACAATGAGCAGTTCTTC | CASSPVPAAYNEQFF
few | TRBJ2-3 | TRBV6-1 | NA | TGTGCCAGCAAAGGGTCGCCCATAAGCACAGATACGCAGTATTTT | CASKGSPISTDTQYF
NA | TRBJ1-2 | TRBV4-3 | NA | TGCGCCAGCAGTCAAGATCTAGGGACGGATGGCTACACCTTC | CASSQDLGTDGYTF
few | TRBJ2-5 | TRBV3-1 | NA | TGTGCCAGCAGCCAAGATCCCAGGGTGGAAGAGACCCAGTACTTC | CASSQDPRVEETQYF
NA | TRBJ2-1 | TRBV7-2 | TRBD2 | TGTGCCAGCAGCTTACTAGCGGGGCTGAGCTCCTACAATGAGCAGTTCTTC | CASSLLAGLSSYNEQFF
NA | TRBJ2-2 | TRBV12-3/TRBV12-4 | NA | TGTGCCAGCAGTGTTTGGCAAGGCCGAGGCGTCGCCGGGGAGCTGTTTTTT | CASSVWQGRGVAGELFF
NA | TRBJ2-7 | TRBV15 | NA | TGTGTCACCAGCAGAGGGGTCGACTCCTACGAGCAGTACTTC | CVTSRGVDSYEQYF
NA | TRBJ1-2 | TRBV9 | TRBD1 | TGTGCCAGCAGCGTAGGTGAAGGCCGGGACAGGAACTATGGCTACACCTTC | CASSVGEGRDRNYGYTF
many | TRBJ2-1 | TRBV6-6 | TRBD2 | TGTGCCAGCAGTTACTCGGGAACAACTAGCGGGTTGCCTGAGCAGTTCTTC | CASSYSGTTSGLPEQFF
NA | TRBJ2-4 | TRBV20-1 | TRBD2 | TGCAGTGCTCGTCCAGCGGGGTGGACCTACAATGAGCAGTACTTC | CSARPAGWTYNEQYF
NA | TRBJ2-1 | TRBV27 | TRBD1 | TGTGCCAGCAGCCTTAAGGGACAGGGGGACAATGAGCAGTTCTTC | CASSLKGQGDNEQFF
NA | TRBJ2-3 | TRBV20-1 | TRBD2 | TGCAGTGCTCGGACTAGCGGGGGCGGGTATACGCAGTATTTT | CSARTSGGGYTQYF
NA | TRBJ2-3 | TRBV18 | TRBD1 | TGTGCCAGCTCACTAGGGACAGGAGCCCACATGGATACGCAGTATTTT | CASSLGTGAHMDTQYF
NA | TRBJ1-1 | TRBV5-1 | NA | TGCGCCAGCAGCCCCAGGATGGAGGCTGAAGCTTTCTTT | CASSPRMEAEAFF